One sample yielded the 15 T cell receptor beta chains listed below, sequenced in a study of T cell repertoires in cytomegalovirus infection. TCRdb reanalysed the reads using MiXCR and keeps one entry per CDR3 protein. Seen here are about 240,000 distinct CDR3 sequences, roughly 12% observed once, and the top ten hold 1.5% to 2%. Sequenced: PBMCs. Source of these receptors: a human donor in good health (CMV status not recorded). Some clones in this sample may be carry-over from other donors' samples.

This clonotype has more than one count but fewer than ten. V and J are TRBV10-3 and TRBJ1-1, with TRBD1 matching 9 bases. V gave up 0 bases and J gave up 7 bases; unmatched junction bases: 6. CDR3 length: 15 amino acids. The germline V gene encodes CDR1 ENHRY and CDR2 SYGVKD. The CDR3 DNA reads TGTGCCATCAGTGAGTCGCGGGACAGGGTCGGTGAAGCTTTCTTT. Protein sequence: CAISESRDRVGEAFF.

The table lists this clonotype with a few counts. The chain uses TRBV2 and TRBJ1-2; D unclear. This CDR3 is 15 amino acids long. With 5 bases removed from V and 4 bases from J, the gap between germline ends came to 17 bases. Germline loops: CDR1 SNHLY, CDR2 FYNNEI. The DNA of the CDR3 is TGTGCCAGCAGTCCCAACCGGGCCTCCACCTATGGCTACACCTTC. It translates to CASSPNRASTYGYTF.

This clonotype was seen repeatedly, ten times or more. The chain joins TRBV7-2 to TRBJ2-3, with D perhaps TRBD2 (5 bases). The V gene's germline CDR1 is SGHTA and CDR2 FQGNSA. Trimming cost V 5 bases and J 2 bases, with 17 bases left between them. The CDR3 extends over 16 amino acids. The CDR3, as DNA: TGTGCCAGCAGCAATCGGGATGCCCGGCTCACAGATACGCAGTATTTT. This gives the protein CASSNRDARLTDTQYF.

This clonotype appeared a few times. The rearrangement uses TRBV28 and TRBJ2-5, with D tentatively TRBD2 (5 bases). The CDR3 spans 16 residues. Germline V lookup: CDR1 MDHEN, CDR2 SYDVKM. Trimming took off 1 base at V and 1 base at J, with 13 bases between the two ends. CDR3 DNA: TGTGCCAGCAGTTTATTTCGCGGGCTATTCCAAGAGACCCAGTACTTC. Translating it yields CASSLFRGLFQETQYF. The whole variable domain, filled in from reference TRBV28 and TRBJ2-5, reads DVKVTQSSRYLVKRTGEKVFLECVQDMDHENMFWYRQDPGLGLRLIYFSYDVKMKEKGDIPEGYSVSREKKERFSLILESASTNQTSMYLCASSLFRGLFQETQYFGPGTRLLVL.

The sample holds a few counts of this clonotype. The CDR3 nucleotides read TGCGCCAGCAGCCCGGGACAGTACTACGAGCAGTACTTC. Translation: CASSPGQYYEQYF. The chain links TRBV4-3 to TRBJ2-7, with 7 bases lining up with TRBD1. V lost 4 bases and J lost 3; bases outside the gene matches: 3. The CDR3 is 13 amino acids. Looked up from germline, CDR1 is LGHNA and CDR2 is YSLEER.

This clonotype was seen ten or more times. The chain joins TRBV6-2 or TRBV6-3 to TRBJ1-4; the D is unclear. Looked up from germline, CDR1 is MNHEY and CDR2 is SVGEGT. The CDR3 has 14 residues. Trimming left V 6 bases short and J 6 bases short, with 14 bases between. CDR3 protein: CASSVRRGDEKLFF. The CDR3 DNA reads as TGTGCCAGCAGCGTCCGACGGGGAGATGAAAAACTGTTTTTT.

This clonotype was detected many times. The genes are TRBV6-1 and TRBJ1-5; D is unresolved. V gave up 3 bases and J gave up 0 bases, with 9 bases separating them. CDR3 length: 15 amino acids. From germline, CDR1 is MNHNS and CDR2 SASEGT. The CDR3 DNA sequence: TGTGCCAGCAGTGACAGAGGATATAGCAATCAGCCCCAGCATTTT. It yields the protein CASSDRGYSNQPQHF.

This clonotype was seen ten or more times. The gene calls are TRBV5-1 and TRBJ2-3; D uncertain. Trimming shortened V by 4 bases and J by 5 bases, and 8 bases separated the two germline ends. The CDR3 has 12 residues. Germline CDR1 reads SGHRS; CDR2 reads YFSETQ. This CDR3 is CASSPQGDTQYF. The CDR3 DNA reads as TGCGCCAGCAGCCCGCAAGGAGATACGCAGTATTTT.

This clonotype was observed many times. J is TRBJ1-2 and V is TRBV7-2; no firm D call. The CDR3 has 15 residues. V lost 1 base and J lost 1, with 10 bases in between. Germline V gives CDR1 SGHTA, CDR2 FQGNSA. The CDR3, as DNA: TGTGCCAGCAGCTTAGGGACGGAGGTTAACTATGGCTACACCTTC. Its translation is CASSLGTEVNYGYTF.

At least ten counts were recorded for this clonotype. This rearrangement joins TRBV7-2 to TRBJ2-1; 7 bases map to TRBD2. Germline V gene sequence: CDR1 SGHTA, CDR2 FQGNSA. This CDR3 comprises 19 residues. The V segment lost 3 bases and the J segment 5 bases; nucleotides outside the gene matches: 19. The CDR3, as DNA: TGTGCCAGCAGCTTTCCCCTCTTGACTAAGCGGGGCTACAACAATGAGCAGTTCTTC. Protein: CASSFPLLTKRGYNNEQFF.

This clonotype came up many times. V and J are TRBV7-2 and TRBJ1-6, with 8 bases matching TRBD1. There are 16 residues in the CDR3. Looked up from germline, CDR1 is SGHTA and CDR2 is FQGNSA. The V and J ends lost 2 bases and 8 bases, in that order; junction bases with no gene match: 8. In DNA, the CDR3 is TGTGCCAGCAGCTTAAAAGTGGCAGGGGGCGATTCACCCCTCCACTTT. Amino acids: CASSLKVAGGDSPLHF. Drawing the rest from reference TRBV7-2 and TRBJ1-6, the complete variable domain is GAGVSQSPSNKVTEKGKDVELRCDPISGHTALYWYRQSLGQGLEFLIYFQGNSAPDKSGLPSDRFSAERTGGSVSTLTIQRTQQEDSAVYLCASSLKVAGGDSPLHFGNGTRLTVT.

This clonotype appeared many times. The rearrangement joins TRBV7-3 to TRBJ2-1; 7 bases align to TRBD2. The CDR3 extends over 15 amino acids. CDR1 is SGHTA and CDR2 is FQGTGA in the germline V gene. V shed 1 base, J shed 7 bases, and the junction held 7 bases outside the gene matches. The CDR3 reads CASSLMGGETNEQFF. In DNA, the CDR3 is TGTGCCAGCAGCTTAATGGGAGGGGAGACGAATGAGCAGTTCTTC.

The chain is built from TRBV2 and TRBJ2-7; TRBD1 is a possible D gene (6 bases). The germline V gene has CDR1 SNHLY and CDR2 FYNNEI. The ends were cut back, 4 bases at V and 5 bases at J, with 9 bases in the middle. The CDR3 is made up of 12 amino acids. The CDR3 protein is CASSGTGNEQYF. Here the CDR3 DNA reads TGTGCCAGCAGTGGAACAGGGAACGAGCAGTACTTC.

This clonotype was picked up many times. The chain has TRBV6-1 and TRBJ2-5; 11 nucleotides align to TRBD2. The CDR3 contains 16 residues. Trimming removed 2 bases from V and 2 bases from J; junction bases left unmatched: 4. Germline V lookup: CDR1 MNHNS, CDR2 SASEGT. CDR3 sequence: CASSESSGGGQETQYF. CDR3 nucleotides: TGTGCCAGCAGTGAAAGTAGCGGGGGGGGGCAAGAGACCCAGTACTTC.

The chain employs TRBV6-6 and TRBJ1-5; unclear D gene. The CDR3 spans 14 residues. Germline V gives CDR1 MNHNY, CDR2 SVGAGI (reference sequence). Trimming shortened V by 2 bases and J by 0 bases, and 5 bases separated the two germline ends. The DNA for the CDR3 is TGTGCCAGCAGTTACGGCAGTAGCAATCAGCCCCAGCATTTT. As protein: CASSYGSSNQPQHF.